Listed below are T cell receptor beta chains from one sample, sequenced in a study of T cell responses to AZD1222 COVID-19 vaccine. Libraries were prepared by immunoSEQ multiplex PCR; TCRdb keeps only in-frame clonotypes and omits some of them. The data show some 48,000 clones, approximately 86% seen once. The source was peripheral blood, collected 28 days after the second AZD1222 dose. Receptors originate from an adult who received the AZD1222 COVID-19 vaccine. Both conserved end residues are part of each CDR3. The order of the fields is J gene, V gene, CDR3 protein.

J: TRBJ2-7; V: TRBV11-3; CDR3: CASSLSRDTNYEQYF
J: TRBJ1-6; V: TRBV5-8; CDR3: CASSYRQNSPLHF
J: TRBJ2-2; V: TRBV19; CDR3: CASSQYTGELFF
J: TRBJ1-2; V: TRBV27; CDR3: CASSLLDSYGYTF
J: TRBJ2-1; V: TRBV19; CDR3: CASRAGTSGSRQFF
J: TRBJ1-1; V: TRBV7-2; CDR3: CASSLESYTEAFF
J: TRBJ2-7; V: TRBV7-3; CDR3: CASSLEQGVTYEQYF
J: TRBJ2-7; V: TRBV12-3/TRBV12-4; CDR3: CASSLGALYEQYF
J: TRBJ1-5; V: TRBV6-5; CDR3: CASAGHDNQPQHF
J: TRBJ1-5; V: TRBV19; CDR3: CASSIDGPVMDSNQPQHF
J: TRBJ1-3; V: TRBV9; CDR3: CASSVAGQGPGNTIYF
J: TRBJ2-7; V: TRBV10-3; CDR3: CAISEGIGSYEQYF
J: TRBJ2-2; V: TRBV6-4; CDR3: CASKASGDTGELFF
J: TRBJ2-7; V: TRBV7-2; CDR3: CASSLVHEQYF
J: TRBJ2-7; V: TRBV5-6; CDR3: CASSRLAGGEQYF
J: TRBJ2-7; V: TRBV28; CDR3: CASSPRDRVLYEQYF
J: TRBJ2-2; V: TRBV12-3/TRBV12-4; CDR3: CASSLAPGELFF
J: TRBJ2-1; V: TRBV5-4; CDR3: CASSLGLAGEPRGGEQFF
J: TRBJ1-1; V: TRBV28; CDR3: CASTPRSMRYTEAFF
J: TRBJ2-7; V: TRBV7-2; CDR3: CASSQGTGRVEQYF
J: TRBJ2-7; V: TRBV7-2; CDR3: CASSSWTGPYEQYF
J: TRBJ1-6; V: TRBV28; CDR3: CASRRGTAGENSPLHF
J: TRBJ1-3; V: TRBV6-1; CDR3: CASSEVGAGTSGNTIYF
J: TRBJ1-3; V: TRBV19; CDR3: CASSSTGTDSGNTIYF
J: TRBJ2-5; V: TRBV27; CDR3: CASSFTVQGGETQYF
J: TRBJ2-2; V: TRBV6-2/TRBV6-3; CDR3: CASSVLQGMAGELFF
J: TRBJ2-1; V: TRBV5-8; CDR3: CASRTGTRENEQFF
J: TRBJ1-6; V: TRBV6-5; CDR3: CASSYLKANSPLHF
J: TRBJ2-6; V: TRBV7-9; CDR3: CASSLAGTGVRANVLTF
J: TRBJ2-2; V: TRBV7-3; CDR3: CASSSSSSGIYGELFF
J: TRBJ1-1; V: TRBV3-1/TRBV3-2; CDR3: CASSQGAWAATEAFF
J: TRBJ1-1; V: TRBV28; CDR3: CASSLPGEKAFF
J: TRBJ1-6; V: TRBV7-2; CDR3: CASSLNSPLHF
J: TRBJ2-1; V: TRBV7-8; CDR3: CASSPLRSFVAGVDLIETNEQFF
J: TRBJ2-3; V: TRBV9; CDR3: CASSSWTSGGSGTDTQYF
J: TRBJ2-1; V: TRBV29-1; CDR3: CSFGRGSSYNEQFF
J: TRBJ2-1; V: TRBV18; CDR3: CASSPPSNEQFF
J: TRBJ1-2; V: TRBV4-1; CDR3: CASSLGQGAKDGYTF
J: TRBJ2-2; V: TRBV7-6; CDR3: CASSLYQGSNTGELFF
J: TRBJ2-1; V: TRBV20-1; CDR3: CSASSQDNEQFF
J: TRBJ2-5; V: TRBV5-6; CDR3: CASSLGVYHPDQETQYF
J: TRBJ2-3; V: TRBV7-5; CDR3: CARSLEGWTSGSLTDTQYF
J: TRBJ2-7; V: TRBV7-2; CDR3: CASSLAQTSLGRDENEQYF
J: TRBJ2-7; V: TRBV4-2; CDR3: CASSQDPSWTAAYEQYF
J: TRBJ1-5; V: TRBV9; CDR3: CASSVDGSQPQHF
J: TRBJ2-7; V: TRBV7-8; CDR3: CASSLGDSYEQYF
J: TRBJ2-2; V: TRBV11-2; CDR3: CASSPTRGRTGELFF
J: TRBJ1-5; V: TRBV7-9; CDR3: CASSPTTGSNQPQHF
J: TRBJ2-1; V: TRBV25-1; CDR3: CASSERSGQFF